The 17 T cell receptor beta chains listed next were all sequenced from one sample in a study of blood T cells in healthy people across ages. The use of a sample-barcoded 5' primer and a J-beta primer mix characterized a second PCR of roughly 6 to 11 cycles. MiXCR was run by TCRdb on the 5' RACE reads, yielding one entry per CDR3 protein. The data hold a few hundred thousand distinct CDR3 sequences, with more than 45% observed a single time. The sequenced material came from blood. The receptor source for this set is a man aged 60 to 75 in good health.

Many counts were recorded for this clonotype. The chain recombines TRBV29-1 with TRBJ2-1; 7 positions agree with TRBD1. This CDR3 is 13 amino acids long. V was clipped by 6 bases and J by 4 bases; unmatched bases: 6. Germline values: CDR1 SQVTM, CDR2 ANQGSEA. Written as DNA, the CDR3 is TGCAGCGTGGCGACAGGGAATTACAATGAGCAGTTCTTC. It translates to CSVATGNYNEQFF.

The gene calls are TRBV18 and TRBJ1-2; 9 positions agree with TRBD1. Germline V gene lookup returns CDR1 KGHSH and CDR2 LQKENI. V shed 6 bases, J shed 5 bases, and the junction held 13 bases outside the gene matches. The CDR3 is 16 amino acids. CDR3 DNA sequence: TGTGCCAGCTCGCTTACACAGGGGGCGCGGAAGTATGGCTACACCTTC. Protein: CASSLTQGARKYGYTF. The whole variable domain, remainder taken from reference TRBV18 and TRBJ1-2, is NAGVMQNPRHLVRRRGQEARLRCSPMKGHSHVYWYRQLPEEGLKFMVYLQKENIIDESGMPKERFSAEFPKEGPSILRIQQVVRGDSAAYFCASSLTQGARKYGYTFGSGTRLTVV.

At least ten counts were recorded for this clonotype. This rearrangement joins TRBV2 to TRBJ2-1; TRBD2 agrees at 7 bases. Per the germline V gene, CDR1 is SNHLY and CDR2 is FYNNEI. The CDR3 length is 12 residues. V shed 7 bases and J 6 bases; nucleotides not matched to a gene: 3. The CDR3 protein is CASMGGGNEQFF. DNA for the CDR3: TGTGCCAGCATGGGGGGGGGCAATGAGCAGTTCTTC.

The genes are TRBV24-1 and TRBJ2-1; D might be TRBD1 or TRBD2, each matching 5 bases. The germline V gene has CDR1 KGHDR and CDR2 SFDVKD. V was trimmed by 2 bases and J by 0 bases, leaving 10 bases between them. The length of the CDR3 is 16 residues. The CDR3 DNA sequence: TGTGCCACCAGTGATTCTGGGGGAAACTCCTACAATGAGCAGTTCTTC. Translated: CATSDSGGNSYNEQFF.

This clonotype was seen a handful of times. The V call is TRBV5-4, the J call TRBJ2-3, with D possibly called TRBD1 or TRBD2 (5 bases each). Between the trimmed V and J ends, which lost 4 bases and 8 bases, there was a span of 14 bases. This CDR3 has 13 residues. CDR1 and CDR2 from the germline V gene are SGHNT and YYREEE (reference sequence). The CDR3 reads CASSARDRGTQYF. The DNA of the CDR3 is TGTGCCAGCAGCGCCCGGGACCGTGGTACGCAGTATTTT. The full variable domain, completed using reference TRBV5-4 and TRBJ2-3, is ETGVTQSPTHLIKTRGQQVTLRCSSQSGHNTVSWYQQALGQGPQFIFQYYREEENGRGNFPPRFSGLQFPNYSSELNVNALELDDSALYLCASSARDRGTQYFGPGTRLTVL.

This chain uses TRBV20-1 with TRBJ2-3; a possible D gene is TRBD1 (5 bases). Germline V gives CDR1 DFQATT, CDR2 SNEGSKA (reference sequence). V was trimmed by 7 bases and J by 2 bases, leaving 13 bases between them. The CDR3 is 13 amino acids. Here the CDR3 reads CSGVDIDTDTQYF. The CDR3 bases are TGCAGTGGGGTGGACATTGACACAGATACGCAGTATTTT.

This clonotype has a handful of counts. V usage is TRBV5-1 and J usage is TRBJ2-2; no clear D. The CDR3 is 15 amino acids. Trimming took 4 bases from V and 4 from J, leaving 14 bases between them. Germline V gives CDR1 SGHRS, CDR2 YFSETQ. CDR3 sequence reads: CASSLVTDTTGELFF. CDR3 nucleotides: TGCGCCAGCAGCCTAGTGACGGATACCACCGGGGAGCTGTTTTTT.

The rearrangement uses TRBV20-1 and TRBJ2-3, with TRBD1 identical over 9 bases. V dropped 3 bases and J dropped 6; count of bases not matched to a gene: 13. In germline, CDR1 is DFQATT, CDR2 SNEGSKA (reference sequence). This CDR3 region has 16 residues. The DNA of the CDR3 is TGCAGTGCTAGGGGTTCCCCGGGACAGGGATCCGATACGCAGTATTTT. This encodes CSARGSPGQGSDTQYF.

The genes are TRBV20-1 and TRBJ2-7; D not certain. The CDR3 extends over 12 amino acids. CDR1 is DFQATT and CDR2 is SNEGSKA in the germline V gene (reference sequence). The CDR3 region has the DNA TGCAGGGCGTGGCGCACCTCCTACGAGCAGTACTTC. This sequence encodes CRAWRTSYEQYF.

This clonotype was seen a handful of times. The chain carries TRBV15 and TRBJ2-7; 9 positions match TRBD2. Germline-derived CDR1 and CDR2 are LNHNV and YYDKDF (reference sequence). With 5 bases clipped from V and 0 bases from J, the junction kept 14 bases outside the gene matches. This CDR3 is built from 18 residues. CDR3 sequence reads: CATSSRTRGGRVSYEQYF. Written as DNA, the CDR3 is TGTGCCACCAGCTCAAGAACCCGCGGCGGGAGGGTCTCCTACGAGCAGTACTTC.

The chain has TRBV4-2 and TRBJ1-2; D call uncertain. The CDR3 length is 16 residues. Germline V gene lookup returns CDR1 LGHNA and CDR2 YNFKEQ. Trimming pared 0 bases from V and 0 bases from J, leaving 11 bases between. The chain's CDR3 is CASSQDSGGTNYGYTF. The CDR3 DNA is TGTGCCAGCAGCCAAGATAGCGGCGGGACTAACTATGGCTACACCTTC.

This clonotype occurred a few times. This chain uses TRBV7-2 with TRBJ1-5, with D hard to call. Trimming took off 5 bases at V and 4 bases at J, with 12 bases between the two ends. Germline CDR1 reads SGHTA; CDR2 reads FQGNSA. The CDR3 contains 14 residues. The CDR3 is CASSPGPYNQPQHF. The CDR3 coding sequence is TGTGCCAGCAGCCCAGGACCTTATAATCAGCCCCAGCATTTT.

With regard to this clonotype: One end of the junction varies from germline; a read error may be responsible. J is TRBJ2-5 and V is TRBV7-3, with D perhaps given as TRBD1 or TRBD2 (6 bases each). The CDR3 spans 15 residues. The germline gives CDR1 SGHTA, CDR2 FQGTGA. The CDR3 nucleotides read TGTGCCAGCGGCTTAACGGGGGCGGATGGAGAGACCCAGTACTTC. Its translation: CASGLTGADGETQYF.

The genes are TRBV29-1 and TRBJ2-5; the match to TRBD1 covers 8 bases. The CDR3 spans 11 residues. V lost 5 bases and J lost 11; bases outside the gene matches: 7. Germline V lookup: CDR1 SQVTM, CDR2 ANQGSEA. Here the CDR3 DNA reads TGCAGCGTTTGGGACAGGCAAAAGCAGTACTTC. Protein sequence: CSVWDRQKQYF.

This clonotype was recorded a few times. This chain uses TRBV7-9 with TRBJ2-3; possibly TRBD2 for D (5 bases). V lost 7 bases, J lost 4 bases, and 15 bases lay in between. The V gene's germline CDR1 is SEHNR and CDR2 FQNEAQ (reference sequence). This CDR3 contains 14 residues. Written as DNA, the CDR3 is TGTGCCAGCACCCTAAGTTCCGGGGCAGATACGCAGTATTTT. It is translated as CASTLSSGADTQYF.

The chain links TRBV27 to TRBJ2-3; 7 bases match TRBD2. V gave up 8 bases and J gave up 5 bases; unmatched junction bases: 13. The germline CDR1 and CDR2 sequences are MNHEY and SMNVEV (reference sequence). This CDR3 is built from 15 residues. The chain's CDR3 is CASSNGRGYGDTQYF. The DNA for the CDR3 is TGTGCCAGCTCAAACGGGCGGGGGTACGGAGATACGCAGTATTTT.

This chain links TRBV6-2 or TRBV6-3 with TRBJ2-3; D call uncertain. Trimming removed 4 bases from V and 0 bases from J, with 14 bases in between. Germline CDR1 MNHEY, CDR2 SVGEGT. This CDR3 region has 16 residues. CDR3 residues: CASSCGGASSTDTQYF. As DNA, the CDR3 is TGTGCCAGCAGTTGCGGCGGAGCGTCTAGCACAGATACGCAGTATTTT.